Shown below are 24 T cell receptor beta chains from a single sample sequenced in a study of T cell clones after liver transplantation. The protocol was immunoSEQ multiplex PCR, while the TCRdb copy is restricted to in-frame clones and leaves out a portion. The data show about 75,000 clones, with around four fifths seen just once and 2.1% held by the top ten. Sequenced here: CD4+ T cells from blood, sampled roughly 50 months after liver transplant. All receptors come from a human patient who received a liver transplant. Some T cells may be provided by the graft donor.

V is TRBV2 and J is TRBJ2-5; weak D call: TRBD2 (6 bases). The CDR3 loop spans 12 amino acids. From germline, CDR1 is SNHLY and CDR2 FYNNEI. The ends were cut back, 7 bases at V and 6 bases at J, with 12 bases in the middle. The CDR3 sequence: CASTGERQTQYF. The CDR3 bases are TGTGCCAGCACGGGGGAGCGTCAGACCCAGTACTTC.

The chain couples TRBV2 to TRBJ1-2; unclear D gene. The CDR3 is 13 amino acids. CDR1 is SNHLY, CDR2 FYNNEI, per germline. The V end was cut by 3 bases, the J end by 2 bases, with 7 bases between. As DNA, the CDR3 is TGTGCCAGCAGTGAGGGCAGCAACTATGGCTACACCTTC. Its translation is CASSEGSNYGYTF.

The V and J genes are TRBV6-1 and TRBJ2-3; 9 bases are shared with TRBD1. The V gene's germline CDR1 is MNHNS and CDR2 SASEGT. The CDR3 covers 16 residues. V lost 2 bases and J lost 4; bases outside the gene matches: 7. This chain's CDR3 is CASSEMGQGLADTQYF. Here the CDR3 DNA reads TGTGCCAGCAGTGAAATGGGACAGGGACTGGCAGATACGCAGTATTTT.

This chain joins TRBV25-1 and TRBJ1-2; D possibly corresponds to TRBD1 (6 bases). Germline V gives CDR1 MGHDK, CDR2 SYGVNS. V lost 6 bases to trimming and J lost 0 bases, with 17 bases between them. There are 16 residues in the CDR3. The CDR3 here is CASSGGTGSANYGYTF. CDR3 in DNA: TGTGCCAGCAGCGGAGGAACAGGGAGCGCTAACTATGGCTACACCTTC.

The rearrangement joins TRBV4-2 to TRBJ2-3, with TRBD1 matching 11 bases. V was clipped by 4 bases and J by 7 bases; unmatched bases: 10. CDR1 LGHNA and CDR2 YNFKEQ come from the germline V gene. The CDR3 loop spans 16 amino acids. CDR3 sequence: CASSRYLGTGGNTQYF. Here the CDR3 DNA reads TGTGCCAGCAGCCGCTACTTAGGGACAGGGGGGAATACGCAGTATTTT.

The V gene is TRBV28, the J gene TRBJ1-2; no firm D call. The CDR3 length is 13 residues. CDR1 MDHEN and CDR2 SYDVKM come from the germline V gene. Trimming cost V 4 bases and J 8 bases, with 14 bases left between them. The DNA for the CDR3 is TGTGCCAGCAGTTCACGACCTGTGGAGGGCTACACCTTC. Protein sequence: CASSSRPVEGYTF.

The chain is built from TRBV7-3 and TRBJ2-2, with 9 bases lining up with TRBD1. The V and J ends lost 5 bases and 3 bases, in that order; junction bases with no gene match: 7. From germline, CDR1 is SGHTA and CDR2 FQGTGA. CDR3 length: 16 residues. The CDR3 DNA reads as TGTGCCAGCAGCCCAAGAGGGACAGGGTACACCGGGGAGCTGTTTTTT. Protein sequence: CASSPRGTGYTGELFF.

CDR3 protein: CASSLAAVQETQYF. The CDR3 DNA is TGCGCCAGCAGCTTGGCGGCTGTCCAAGAGACCCAGTACTTC. This chain uses TRBV5-1 with TRBJ2-5; the D is unclear. There are 14 residues in the CDR3. Germline V lookup: CDR1 SGHRS, CDR2 YFSETQ. Between the trimmed V and J ends, which lost 0 bases and 1 base, there was a span of 7 bases.

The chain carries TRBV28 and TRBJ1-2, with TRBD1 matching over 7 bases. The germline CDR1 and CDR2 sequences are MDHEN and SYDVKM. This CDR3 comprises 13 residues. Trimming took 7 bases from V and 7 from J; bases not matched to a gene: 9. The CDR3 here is CASIQQGRFGYTF. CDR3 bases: TGTGCCAGCATCCAACAGGGGAGGTTTGGCTACACCTTC.

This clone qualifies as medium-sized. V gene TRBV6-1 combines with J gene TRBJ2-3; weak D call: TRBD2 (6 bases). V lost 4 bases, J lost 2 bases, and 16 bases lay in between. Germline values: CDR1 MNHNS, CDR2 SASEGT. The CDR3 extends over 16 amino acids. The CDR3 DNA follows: TGTGCCAGCAGTGGGCCTCGTCGGGGGAACACAGATACGCAGTATTTT. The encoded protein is CASSGPRRGNTDTQYF.

The CDR3 DNA reads TGTGCCAGCAGCCTCTCCGGGACAGGGACCTCTAACTATGGCTACACCTTC. Translating gives CASSLSGTGTSNYGYTF. The rearrangement links TRBV9 to TRBJ1-2; 9 positions match TRBD1. This CDR3 region has 17 residues. V shed 4 bases, J shed 0 bases, and the junction held 10 bases outside the gene matches. Germline-derived CDR1 and CDR2 are SGDLS and YYNGEE. Full variable domain (outside the CDR3, taken from reference TRBV9 and TRBJ1-2): DSGVTQTPKHLITATGQRVTLRCSPRSGDLSVYWYQQSLDQGLQFLIQYYNGEERAKGNILERFSAQQFPDLHSELNLSSLELGDSALYFCASSLSGTGTSNYGYTFGSGTRLTVV.

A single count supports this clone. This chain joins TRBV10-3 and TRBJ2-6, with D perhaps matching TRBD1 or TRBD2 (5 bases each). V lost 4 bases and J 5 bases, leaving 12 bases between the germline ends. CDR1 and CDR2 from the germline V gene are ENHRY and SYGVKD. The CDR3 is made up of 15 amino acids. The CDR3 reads CAISGGPSWANVLTF. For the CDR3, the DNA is TGTGCCATCAGTGGGGGACCGTCCTGGGCCAACGTCCTGACTTTC.

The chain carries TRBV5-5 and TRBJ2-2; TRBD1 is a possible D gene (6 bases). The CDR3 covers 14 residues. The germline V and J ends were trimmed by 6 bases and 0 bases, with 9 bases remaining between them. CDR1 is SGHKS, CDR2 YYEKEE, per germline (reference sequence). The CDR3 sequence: CASKGTTNTGELFF. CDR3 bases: TGTGCCAGCAAAGGGACAACGAACACCGGGGAGCTGTTTTTT.

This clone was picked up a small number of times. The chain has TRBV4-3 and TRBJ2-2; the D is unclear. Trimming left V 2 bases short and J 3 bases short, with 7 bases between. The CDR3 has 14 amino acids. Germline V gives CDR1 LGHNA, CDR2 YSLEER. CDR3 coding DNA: TGCGCCAGCAGCCAACAATTCGACACCGGGGAGCTGTTTTTT. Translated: CASSQQFDTGELFF.

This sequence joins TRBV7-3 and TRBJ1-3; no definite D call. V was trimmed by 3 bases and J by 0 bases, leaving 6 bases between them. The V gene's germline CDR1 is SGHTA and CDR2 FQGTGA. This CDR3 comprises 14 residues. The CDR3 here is CASSLSPSGNTIYF. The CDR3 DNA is TGTGCCAGCAGCTTGAGTCCCTCTGGAAACACCATATATTTT.

The DNA for the CDR3 is TGCGCCAGCGGAGGCGGGAAAACGGACAATGAGCAGTTCTTC. It yields the protein CASGGGKTDNEQFF. The chain is built from TRBV5-1 and TRBJ2-1, with D perhaps TRBD2 (6 bases). There are 14 residues in the CDR3. CDR1 and CDR2 from the germline V gene are SGHRS and YFSETQ. Trimming shortened V by 7 bases and J by 5 bases, and 16 bases separated the two germline ends.

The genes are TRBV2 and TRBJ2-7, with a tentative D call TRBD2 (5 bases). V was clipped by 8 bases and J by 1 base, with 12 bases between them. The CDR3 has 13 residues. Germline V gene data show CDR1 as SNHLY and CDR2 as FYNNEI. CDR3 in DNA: TGTGCCAGCGGATTGACGGGATCCTACGAGCAGTACTTC. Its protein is CASGLTGSYEQYF.

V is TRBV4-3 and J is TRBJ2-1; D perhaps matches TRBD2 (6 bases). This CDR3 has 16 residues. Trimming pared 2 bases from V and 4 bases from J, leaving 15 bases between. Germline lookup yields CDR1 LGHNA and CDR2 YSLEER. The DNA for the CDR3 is TGCGCCAGCAGCCAAATGTTTGTACGGGAGTACAATGAGCAGTTCTTC. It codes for CASSQMFVREYNEQFF.

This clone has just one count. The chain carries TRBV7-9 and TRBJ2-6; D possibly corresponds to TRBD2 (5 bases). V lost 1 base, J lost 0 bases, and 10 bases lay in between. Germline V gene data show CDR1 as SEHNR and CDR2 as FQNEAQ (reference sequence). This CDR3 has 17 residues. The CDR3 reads CASSLVRGSSGANVLTF. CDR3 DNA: TGTGCCAGCAGCTTAGTTAGAGGGAGCTCTGGGGCCAACGTCCTGACTTTC.

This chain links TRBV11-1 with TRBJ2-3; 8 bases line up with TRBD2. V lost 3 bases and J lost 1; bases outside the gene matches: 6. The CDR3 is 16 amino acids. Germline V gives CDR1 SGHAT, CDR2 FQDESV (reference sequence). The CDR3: CASSFRGGAGTDTQYF. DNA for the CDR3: TGTGCCAGCAGCTTCCGGGGGGGCGCGGGCACAGATACGCAGTATTTT.

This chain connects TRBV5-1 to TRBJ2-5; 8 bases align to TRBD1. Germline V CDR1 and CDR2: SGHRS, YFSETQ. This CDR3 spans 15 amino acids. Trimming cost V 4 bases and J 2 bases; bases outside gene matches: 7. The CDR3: CASSPDRVGQETQYF. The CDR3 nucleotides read TGCGCCAGCAGCCCGGACAGGGTGGGTCAAGAGACCCAGTACTTC.

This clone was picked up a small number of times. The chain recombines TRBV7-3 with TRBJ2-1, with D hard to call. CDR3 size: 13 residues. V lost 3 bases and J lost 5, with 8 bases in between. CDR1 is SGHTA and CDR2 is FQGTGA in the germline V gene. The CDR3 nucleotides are TGTGCCAGCAGCTTCACCCAGGACAATGAGCAGTTCTTC. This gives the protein CASSFTQDNEQFF.

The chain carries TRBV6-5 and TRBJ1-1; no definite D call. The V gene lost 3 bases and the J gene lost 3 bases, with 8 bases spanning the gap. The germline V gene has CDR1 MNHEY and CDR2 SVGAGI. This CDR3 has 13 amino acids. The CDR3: CASSYRSDTEAFF. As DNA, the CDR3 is TGTGCCAGCAGTTATCGAAGCGACACTGAAGCTTTCTTT.

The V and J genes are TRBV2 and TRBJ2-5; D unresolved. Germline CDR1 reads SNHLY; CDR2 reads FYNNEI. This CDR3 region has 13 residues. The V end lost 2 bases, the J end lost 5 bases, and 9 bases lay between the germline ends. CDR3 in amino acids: CASSEPSVETQYF. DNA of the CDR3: TGTGCCAGCAGTGAACCCAGCGTGGAGACCCAGTACTTC.